A single sample is the source of the 27 T cell receptor beta chains below, sequenced in a study of cytomegalovirus exposure and HLA in healthy donors. With 60 Vbeta and 13 Jbeta primers, the PCR was carried out. This table comes from immunoSEQ multiplex PCR, and its TCRdb copy is limited to in-frame clones, with some not included. The table shows about 100,000 clones, with roughly three quarters occurring only once. Sequences were obtained from PBMCs. Receptors originate from a female donor in good health and CMV-seropositive.

The chain carries TRBV30 and TRBJ2-7; 12 nucleotides line up with TRBD2. CDR3 length: 14 amino acids. CDR1 is GTSNPN and CDR2 is SVGIG in the germline V gene (reference sequence). V dropped 0 bases and J dropped 4; count of bases not matched to a gene: 1. CDR3 nucleotides: TGTGCCTGGAGTGTACTAGCGGGAGGTTACGAGCAGTACTTC. Protein sequence: CAWSVLAGGYEQYF.

The chain carries TRBV7-6 and TRBJ2-3; a possible D gene is TRBD2 (6 bases). This CDR3 region has 18 residues. V was shortened by 0 bases and J by 0 bases, with 16 bases between the two germline ends. CDR1 and CDR2 (germline): SGHVS, FNYEAQ. This CDR3 is CASSLAPASGLSTDTQYF. DNA for the CDR3: TGTGCCAGCAGCTTAGCGCCCGCTTCGGGACTGAGCACAGATACGCAGTATTTT.

The chain recombines TRBV5-1 with TRBJ2-7; 13 bases are a match to TRBD2. The CDR3 covers 19 residues. Trimming removed 4 bases from V and 4 bases from J; junction bases left unmatched: 17. Germline V gene lookup returns CDR1 SGHRS and CDR2 YFSETQ. Here the CDR3 reads CASSHGTSGIAGGSYEQYF. CDR3 DNA: TGCGCCAGCAGCCACGGGACTAGCGGGATCGCGGGGGGATCTTACGAGCAGTACTTC.

The J gene is TRBJ2-7, the V gene TRBV7-2; 7 bases are shared with TRBD1. The CDR3 is made up of 13 amino acids. The junction had 4 bases not matched to a gene; V was cut back by 5 bases and J by 3 bases. CDR1 and CDR2 from the germline V gene are SGHTA and FQGNSA. This chain's CDR3 is CASSATGNYEQYF. Here the CDR3 DNA reads TGTGCCAGCAGCGCGACAGGGAACTACGAGCAGTACTTC.

V gene TRBV19 combines with J gene TRBJ1-4; the match to TRBD1 covers 11 bases. The V segment lost 5 bases and the J segment 7 bases; nucleotides outside the gene matches: 6. CDR1 is LNHDA and CDR2 is SQIVND in the germline V gene (reference sequence). This CDR3 has 15 residues. This chain's CDR3 is CASSGTGTGGEKLFF. The CDR3, as DNA: TGTGCCAGTAGTGGTACCGGGACAGGGGGTGAAAAACTGTTTTTT.

This clone came up once. The J gene is TRBJ2-2, the V gene TRBV5-1, with D perhaps matching TRBD1 (6 bases). Germline V gives CDR1 SGHRS, CDR2 YFSETQ. V lost 0 bases, J lost 1 base, and 10 bases lay in between. The CDR3 has 16 residues. The CDR3 DNA reads TGCGCCAGCAGCTTGGTCCCGGGACAGAACACCGGGGAGCTGTTTTTT. Translating gives CASSLVPGQNTGELFF.

The chain carries TRBV4-1 and TRBJ2-7; weak D call: TRBD2 (6 bases). V lost 0 bases and J 2 bases, leaving 14 bases between the germline ends. The CDR3 is 16 amino acids. Per the germline V gene, CDR1 is MGHRA and CDR2 is YSYEKL. The CDR3 loop reads CASSQDWRERTYEQYF. The CDR3 nucleotides are TGCGCCAGCAGCCAAGATTGGAGGGAACGAACCTACGAGCAGTACTTC.

This rearrangement joins TRBV5-4 to TRBJ2-7, with TRBD2 as a possible D gene (6 bases). Germline V gene sequence: CDR1 SGHNT, CDR2 YYREEE (reference sequence). The CDR3 is 16 residues long. V lost 0 bases and J lost 2, with 15 bases in between. The CDR3: CASSLAVGLPTYEQYF. Written as DNA, the CDR3 is TGTGCCAGCAGCTTGGCCGTAGGACTACCTACCTACGAGCAGTACTTC.

The chain is built from TRBV6-1 and TRBJ1-6; the match to TRBD1 covers 8 bases. Germline-derived CDR1 and CDR2 are MNHNS and SASEGT. The trim removed 4 bases at V and 10 bases at J, leaving 15 bases unmatched. The CDR3 length is 17 residues. This CDR3 is CASSASPRTGQGSPLHF. CDR3 bases: TGTGCCAGCAGTGCCAGCCCGCGGACAGGGCAAGGGTCACCCCTCCACTTT.

The chain links TRBV5-6 to TRBJ2-7; 7 positions agree with TRBD2. The trim removed 5 bases at V and 0 bases at J, leaving 11 bases unmatched. The CDR3 length is 16 residues. Germline lookup yields CDR1 SGHDT and CDR2 YYEEEE. For the CDR3, the DNA is TGTGCCAGCAGTCCTATTCCTAGCGGTCCCTCCTACGAGCAGTACTTC. Its translation: CASSPIPSGPSYEQYF.

This chain connects TRBV10-2 to TRBJ2-7, with D possibly being TRBD2 (5 bases). The ends were cut back, 7 bases at V and 5 bases at J, with 21 bases in the middle. This CDR3 comprises 15 residues. Germline CDR1 WSHSY, CDR2 SAAADI. This chain's CDR3 is CASKVPGGSKDEQYF. CDR3 in DNA: TGCGCCAGCAAGGTTCCAGGTGGGAGTAAAGACGAGCAGTACTTC.

The V and J genes are TRBV5-1 and TRBJ2-7, with a possible D match to TRBD2 (5 bases). Germline lookup yields CDR1 SGHRS and CDR2 YFSETQ. The ends were cut back, 1 base at V and 5 bases at J, with 10 bases in the middle. This CDR3 is built from 13 residues. The CDR3 loop is CASSLTDGDEQYF. Written as DNA, the CDR3 is TGCGCCAGCAGCTTGACGGACGGGGACGAGCAGTACTTC.

This clone was found a few times. The V gene is TRBV7-2, the J gene TRBJ1-2; a weak D match, TRBD1 (6 bases). Germline V lookup: CDR1 SGHTA, CDR2 FQGNSA. The CDR3 has 12 residues. With 5 bases removed from V and 6 bases from J, the gap between germline ends came to 10 bases. CDR3 sequence: CASSPSGDGYTF. The CDR3 nucleotides are TGTGCCAGCAGCCCATCAGGGGATGGCTACACCTTC.

In its sample, this clone was seen a few times. The chain joins TRBV14 to TRBJ2-5; the match to TRBD2 covers 9 bases. With 4 bases clipped from V and 1 base from J, the junction kept 16 bases outside the gene matches. Germline CDR1 SGHDN, CDR2 FVKESK. The CDR3 is 19 residues long. CDR3 coding DNA: TGTGCCAGCAGCCCACAACTCCTGTCTGGCGGGGGGGCCCAAGAGACCCAGTACTTC. It is translated as CASSPQLLSGGGAQETQYF.

The chain links TRBV30 to TRBJ2-2; tentatively, D is TRBD1 (5 bases). Germline V gene data show CDR1 as GTSNPN and CDR2 as SVGIG (reference sequence). The ends were cut back, 0 bases at V and 3 bases at J, with 14 bases in the middle. This CDR3 spans 16 amino acids. CDR3 residues: CAWSVPDIKYTGELFF. The DNA of the CDR3 is TGTGCCTGGAGTGTACCGGACATCAAATACACCGGGGAGCTGTTTTTT.

The V call is TRBV12-5, the J call TRBJ2-5; 8 positions agree with TRBD2. The J call is doubtful: the DNA matches TRBJ2-7 better. This CDR3 region has 14 residues. Germline V lookup: CDR1 LGHNT, CDR2 FRNRAP. The CDR3 DNA sequence: TGTGCTAGTGGCCATAGCGGGGTTTCCTACGAGCAGTACTTC. Protein: CASGHSGVSYEQYF.

The rearrangement links TRBV19 to TRBJ2-7, with D tentatively TRBD2 (5 bases). This CDR3 comprises 14 residues. V shed 1 base and J shed 0 bases, with 7 bases lying between them. The germline gives CDR1 LNHDA, CDR2 SQIVND (reference sequence). The CDR3 loop reads CASSIGGLSYEQYF. The CDR3 bases are TGTGCCAGTAGTATAGGAGGGCTCTCCTACGAGCAGTACTTC.

This chain connects TRBV6-5 to TRBJ1-2; the D is unclear. The V end lost 10 bases, the J end lost 3 bases, and 6 bases lay between the germline ends. Germline lookup yields CDR1 MNHEY and CDR2 SVGAGI. This CDR3 contains 10 residues. Here the CDR3 DNA reads TGTGCCACCCGCGACTATGGCTACACCTTC. It translates to CATRDYGYTF.

This chain's CDR3 is CASSASGRAYEQYF. In DNA, the CDR3 is TGTGCCAGCAGCGCTAGCGGGAGGGCCTACGAGCAGTACTTC. The V and J genes are TRBV2 and TRBJ2-7; 12 bases match TRBD2. Unmatched junction bases numbered 2, after V lost 6 bases and J lost 2 bases. There are 14 residues in the CDR3. Germline CDR1 is SNHLY and CDR2 is FYNNEI. The full variable domain, rest sourced from reference TRBV2 and TRBJ2-7, is EPEVTQTPSHQVTQMGQEVILRCVPISNHLYFYWYRQILGQKVEFLVSFYNNEISEKSEIFDDQFSVERPDGSNFTLKIRSTKLEDSAMYFCASSASGRAYEQYFGPGTRLTVT.

This clone was recorded a few times. The chain couples TRBV7-2 to TRBJ1-2, with D perhaps matching TRBD1 (6 bases). The CDR3 totals 14 residues. Trimming left V 3 bases short and J 4 bases short, with 12 bases between. Germline assignment: CDR1 SGHTA and CDR2 FQGNSA. The CDR3: CASSLRGSGYGYTF. CDR3 bases: TGTGCCAGCAGCTTGAGGGGGTCTGGCTATGGCTACACCTTC.

V gene TRBV21-1 combines with J gene TRBJ2-7; the table calls TRBD1, which could not be checked here. TRBV21-1 has pseudogene status. This CDR3 comprises 14 residues. The CDR3 spells CASSPGQVYYEQYF. The CDR3 coding sequence is TGTGCCAGCAGCCCCGGACAGGTCTACTACGAGCAGTACTTC.

V and J are TRBV10-1 and TRBJ2-7; TRBD2 matches at 14 bases. This CDR3 comprises 16 residues. The V and J ends lost 7 bases and 5 bases, in that order; junction bases with no gene match: 10. From germline, CDR1 is WNHNN and CDR2 SYGVQD (reference sequence). The CDR3 nucleotides read TGCGCCAGCATGCCGGGACTAGCGGGAGTTACGCACGAGCAGTACTTC. This encodes CASMPGLAGVTHEQYF.

This clone was counted only a few times. The chain is built from TRBV7-2 and TRBJ2-7, with D perhaps TRBD1 (5 bases). Germline V CDR1 and CDR2: SGHTA, FQGNSA. The V end lost 4 bases, the J end lost 3 bases, and 16 bases lay between the germline ends. The CDR3 spans 15 residues. The CDR3 loop is CASSSVPTDLYEQYF. Written as DNA, the CDR3 is TGTGCCAGCAGCTCCGTCCCGACAGACCTCTACGAGCAGTACTTC.

V and J are TRBV6-1 and TRBJ2-3; D is possibly TRBD2 (6 bases). The ends were cut back, 0 bases at V and 0 bases at J, with 19 bases in the middle. From germline, CDR1 is MNHNS and CDR2 SASEGT. The CDR3 contains 19 residues. For the CDR3, the DNA is TGTGCCAGCAGTGAAGCGCCGGCACCGGGGGTTGGTAGCACAGATACGCAGTATTTT. As protein: CASSEAPAPGVGSTDTQYF.

The chain links TRBV5-6 to TRBJ1-6; TRBD1 agrees at 10 bases. CDR1 is SGHDT, CDR2 YYEEEE, per germline. This CDR3 is built from 14 residues. V shed 4 bases and J 7 bases; nucleotides not matched to a gene: 2. The CDR3 region has the DNA TGTGCCAGCAGCCCGGACAGGGGGAATTCACCCCTCCACTTT. Encoded protein: CASSPDRGNSPLHF.

This rearrangement joins TRBV5-4 to TRBJ2-1, with 8 bases identical to TRBD2. The CDR3 is made up of 15 amino acids. The V segment lost 4 bases and the J segment 4 bases; nucleotides outside the gene matches: 7. Germline V lookup: CDR1 SGHNT, CDR2 YYREEE (reference sequence). The CDR3 nucleotides are TGTGCCAGCAGCCCTGATAGCGGGATTTACAATGAGCAGTTCTTC. Translation gives CASSPDSGIYNEQFF. Supplemented by reference TRBV5-4 and TRBJ2-1, the full variable domain reads ETGVTQSPTHLIKTRGQQVTLRCSSQSGHNTVSWYQQALGQGPQFIFQYYREEENGRGNFPPRFSGLQFPNYSSELNVNALELDDSALYLCASSPDSGIYNEQFFGPGTRLTVL.

This chain connects TRBV5-4 to TRBJ2-5; 10 nucleotides line up with TRBD2. Per germline, CDR1 SGHNT and CDR2 YYREEE (reference sequence). With V trimmed by 10 bases and J by 2 bases, 8 bases remained unmatched. The CDR3 totals 14 residues. The chain's CDR3 is CAVQAGGSQETQYF. In nucleotides, the CDR3 is TGTGCCGTCCAAGCGGGGGGGTCTCAAGAGACCCAGTACTTC.